This T cell receptor beta chain was captured in a study of vaccination and CD4 T cells after COVID-19. Study at large: Sampling after COVID took place at a median of around 110 days (range 35 to 161) following diagnosis. In culture, cells were exposed to overlapping spike peptides from SARS-CoV-2, HCoV-NL63, HCoV-OC43 and HCoV-229E.

Sample share makes this clonotype medium-sized. The target antigen is unknown. Sample treatment: 10-day PBMC culture with coronavirus spike peptide pools or control peptides (ViraFEST assay). Having spent approximately 9 days in culture, CD4+ T cells were then isolated by negative selection. The Oncomine TCR Beta short-read assay was applied to DNA of cultured CD4+ T cells. Genomic DNA was drawn out of CD4+ T cells grown in culture. MiXCR, applied by TCRdb to the PCR reads, yields one record per CDR3 protein. The repertoire holds about 9,600 distinct CDR3 sequences, with 26% as singletons. The CDR3 has 13 amino acids. Trimming left V 6 bases short and J 3 bases short, with 9 bases between. Looked up from germline, CDR1 is MNHNS and CDR2 is SASEGT.

The rearrangement links TRBV6-1 to TRBJ1-5; unclear D gene. The receptor comes from a human donor who had recovered from COVID-19. The source was CD4+ T cells from blood, cultured in vitro, collected after SARS-CoV-2 vaccination. CDR3 in amino acids: CASSSRPNQPQHF. CDR3 nucleotides: TGTGCCAGCAGCTCGCGCCCCAATCAGCCCCAGCATTTT.